The clone carrying this T cell receptor (beta chain) was counted at least ten times. What it binds is not known. The data derive from a study of T-cell reconstitution after alpha-beta-depleted transplantation in children. The CDR3 spans 15 residues. The V segment lost 5 bases and the J segment 2 bases; nucleotides outside the gene matches: 9. Germline assignment: CDR1 SGHVS and CDR2 FNYEAQ. A TCRbeta library incorporating unique molecular identifiers was prepared. Using its own MiXCR run on the PCR reads, TCRdb lists one record per CDR3 protein. The sample lists some 600,000 distinct CDR3 sequences; approximately 12% were seen once. Study results and caveats: Surviving recipient T cells and thymic progenitors underlay high day-60 TCRbeta diversity in some patients. When one year had passed after transplant, most T-cell counts and diversity came from newly produced T cells.

The gene calls are TRBV7-6 and TRBJ2-7; TRBD2 matches 7 bases. This material consisted of PBMCs, mostly from graft donor cells, taken 360 days after TCRalphabeta/CD19-depleted stem cell transplant. The TCR was taken from a male patient younger than 18 who had a stem cell transplant for acute myeloid leukemia, so the T cells may come from the graft donor. In DNA, the CDR3 is TGTGCCAGCAGCCCCATCGGGGGGTACACCTACGAGCAGTACTTC. Its translation: CASSPIGGYTYEQYF.